The clone carrying this T cell receptor (beta chain) occurred many times. The target antigen is unknown. The sample belongs to a study of regulatory T cells in long-lasting Graves disease. Study results and limitations: Among persistent patients, a larger number of public clonotypes were shared (approximately 2,900) than among newly diagnosed patients (around 980).

In building TCR beta libraries, iRepertoire HTBI primers were used together with Arm-PCR of CDR3 regions. How the authors handled the data: Samples revealed fewer than 65 TRBV and over 12 TRBJ segments. TCRdb re-called the multiplex PCR reads with MiXCR, one entry per CDR3 protein. TCRdb, rather than the study authors, made the V and J calls. The sample consists of 550,000 to 700,000 distinct CDR3 sequences, roughly 15% of them appearing once. The sample's time point: newly diagnosed GD, antithyroid drugs for less than 3 months. RNA from PBMCs was the source of the TCR library. With EDTA tubes as the receptacles, around 10 milliliters of peripheral blood were drawn. In germline, CDR1 is SNHLY, CDR2 FYNNEI. The CDR3 extends over 15 amino acids. The trim removed 6 bases at V and 1 base at J, leaving 8 bases unmatched. These data were likewise used in another study, on T cells in Graves' hyperthyroidism and ophthalmopathy.

The V and J genes are TRBV2 and TRBJ1-1, with 7 bases matching TRBD1. Sequences were derived from peripheral blood mononuclear cells (PBMCs), sampled at new diagnosis, from a patient treated with antithyroid drugs. The TCR comes from a man younger than 30 with Graves disease. The CDR3 reads CASSVDRASNTEAFF. In DNA form, the CDR3 reads TGTGCCAGCAGCGTTGACAGGGCCTCGAACACTGAAGCTTTCTTT. Based on the CDR3 plus reference TRBV2 and TRBJ1-1, the full variable domain is EPEVTQTPSHQVTQMGQEVILRCVPISNHLYFYWYRQILGQKVEFLVSFYNNEISEKSEIFDDQFSVERPDGSNFTLKIRSTKLEDSAMYFCASSVDRASNTEAFFGQGTRLTVV.